In its sample, the clone carrying this T cell receptor beta chain was seen once. This sample was included in a study of cytomegalovirus exposure and HLA in healthy donors. Germline-derived CDR1 and CDR2 are SEHNR and FQNEAQ (reference sequence). The CDR3 loop spans 16 amino acids. Trimming at V came to 1 base and at J to 7 bases, leaving 7 bases not matched to a gene. Only in-frame clones appear in the TCRdb table, and some are missing; sequencing was by immunoSEQ multiplex PCR. This sample has 230,000 or so clones, with 80% to 90% found just once. Sequenced sample: PBMCs. V gene TRBV7-9 combines with J gene TRBJ2-1; 10 bases match TRBD2. The TCR sequence derives from a young woman in good health and CMV-seronegative. The CDR3 DNA follows: TGTGCCAGCAGCTTAGTCGGGCTAGCGGGAGTTAATGAGCAGTTCTTC. The encoded protein is CASSLVGLAGVNEQFF.